Shown below are 27 T cell receptor beta chains from a single sample sequenced in a study of cytomegalovirus exposure and HLA in healthy donors. PCR was performed using 60 Vbeta and 13 Jbeta primers. Sequencing was performed with immunoSEQ multiplex PCR; in TCRdb, only in-frame clones are kept and a portion is missing. The sample has 100,000 to 150,000 clones; over 15% are singletons. The sample consisted of PBMCs. The receptors here all came from a female donor in good health and CMV-seropositive.

V gene TRBV7-6 combines with J gene TRBJ2-1; 9 bases are shared with TRBD2. The germline gives CDR1 SGHVS, CDR2 FNYEAQ. V dropped 0 bases and J dropped 9; count of bases not matched to a gene: 6. The length of the CDR3 is 15 residues. This CDR3 is CASSLASGSSGEQFF. The CDR3 region has the DNA TGTGCCAGCAGCTTAGCTAGCGGGAGCTCGGGTGAGCAGTTCTTC.

The chain links TRBV27 to TRBJ1-1; D uncertain. The CDR3 contains 15 residues. The V gene's germline CDR1 is MNHEY and CDR2 SMNVEV (reference sequence). Trimming pared 2 bases from V and 4 bases from J, leaving 14 bases between. CDR3 sequence reads: CASSLTPAGSTEAFF. The CDR3 DNA sequence: TGTGCCAGCAGTTTAACCCCAGCGGGTAGCACTGAAGCTTTCTTT.

The V call is TRBV5-4, the J call TRBJ2-2; 9 nucleotides match TRBD1. The CDR3 runs to 16 residues. Unmatched junction bases numbered 8, after V lost 2 bases and J lost 6 bases. CDR1 and CDR2 from the germline V gene are SGHNT and YYREEE (reference sequence). The CDR3 reads CASSLRGTGFPGELFF. In DNA, the CDR3 is TGTGCCAGCAGCTTACGAGGGACAGGGTTCCCCGGGGAGCTGTTTTTT. Full variable domain (remainder filled in from reference TRBV5-4 and TRBJ2-2): ETGVTQSPTHLIKTRGQQVTLRCSSQSGHNTVSWYQQALGQGPQFIFQYYREEENGRGNFPPRFSGLQFPNYSSELNVNALELDDSALYLCASSLRGTGFPGELFFGEGSRLTVL.

This clone has a handful of counts. Here the CDR3 reads CAWTTQSRVSGNTIYF. The CDR3 bases are TGTGCCTGGACCACCCAGAGCCGGGTCTCTGGAAACACCATATATTTT. V gene TRBV30 combines with J gene TRBJ1-3; D gene unclear. V lost 4 bases, J lost 0 bases, and 16 bases lay in between. The V gene's germline CDR1 is GTSNPN and CDR2 SVGIG (reference sequence). The CDR3 consists of 16 residues.

V usage is TRBV9 and J usage is TRBJ2-7, with D possibly matching TRBD2 (6 bases). The CDR3 has 13 amino acids. The germline V and J ends were trimmed by 4 bases and 3 bases, with 11 bases remaining between them. Per the germline V gene, CDR1 is SGDLS and CDR2 is YYNGEE. CDR3 nucleotides: TGTGCCAGCAGCAGGGGACTGTTCTACGAGCAGTACTTC. Translated, it gives CASSRGLFYEQYF.

This clone was counted only a few times. The chain carries TRBV27 and TRBJ2-7, with D tentatively TRBD2 (6 bases). The ends were cut back, 3 bases at V and 2 bases at J, with 11 bases in the middle. Germline lookup yields CDR1 MNHEY and CDR2 SMNVEV (reference sequence). There are 14 residues in the CDR3. The CDR3 DNA follows: TGTGCCAGCAGTTTCGCGGGGCCCACCTACGAGCAGTACTTC. Amino acids: CASSFAGPTYEQYF.

This clone has more than one count but fewer than ten. The chain recombines TRBV21-1 with TRBJ2-5; TRBD2, as called in the table, went unchecked against the DNA. TRBV21-1 is a documented pseudogene. The CDR3 has 13 amino acids. CDR3 in DNA: TGTGCCGCCGGACTAGCGGGTCAAGAGACCCAGTACTTC. The encoded protein is CAAGLAGQETQYF.

The V gene is TRBV7-8, the J gene TRBJ2-1; TRBD2 matches 12 bases. Per the germline V gene, CDR1 is SGHVS and CDR2 is FQNEAQ. The CDR3 spans 16 residues. The trim removed 4 bases at V and 2 bases at J, leaving 3 bases unmatched. Here the CDR3 DNA reads TGTGCCAGCAGCTCTAGCGGGGGGGCGGCCTACAATGAGCAGTTCTTC. This translates into CASSSSGGAAYNEQFF.

This clone was detected only a few times. This chain links TRBV4-2 with TRBJ2-2; 8 bases match TRBD2. The J segment lost 3 bases and the V segment lost 6 bases, leaving 6 bases of the junction unmatched. The CDR3 sequence is 15 residues long. Germline-derived CDR1 and CDR2 are LGHNA and YNFKEQ. CDR3 DNA: TGTGCCAGCAGTCGCCTACTAGCGGACACCGGGGAGCTGTTTTTT. Residues: CASSRLLADTGELFF.

This clone was detected only a few times. CDR3 region: CASIDTGNTEAFF. The CDR3 DNA is TGTGCCAGCATCGATACAGGGAACACTGAAGCTTTCTTT. This chain connects TRBV7-2 to TRBJ1-1; possible D gene TRBD1, 5 bases. Per germline, CDR1 SGHTA and CDR2 FQGNSA. V was clipped by 7 bases and J by 1 base, with 10 bases between them. The CDR3 loop spans 13 amino acids.

There are a few counts of this clone. The V gene is TRBV29-1, the J gene TRBJ1-1, with D possibly TRBD1 on 5 matching bases. The CDR3 sequence is 12 residues long. Per germline, CDR1 SQVTM and CDR2 ANQGSEA. V gave up 3 bases and J gave up 7 bases, with 12 bases separating them. The CDR3: CSVDNQGLEAFF. CDR3 DNA: TGCAGCGTTGATAACCAGGGCCTTGAAGCTTTCTTT.

The chain links TRBV27 to TRBJ1-1, with 7 bases identical to TRBD1. This CDR3 spans 16 amino acids. The junction had 16 bases not matched to a gene; V was cut back by 6 bases and J by 6 bases. Germline V gives CDR1 MNHEY, CDR2 SMNVEV (reference sequence). Here the CDR3 DNA reads TGTGCCAGCAGCTCACCCCGACAAAGGGGGCATTCTGAAGCTTTCTTT. Protein product: CASSSPRQRGHSEAFF.

The chain uses TRBV5-1 and TRBJ2-5; 7 positions agree with TRBD1. J was trimmed by 5 bases and V by 2 bases; bases with no gene match: 12. CDR3 length equals 16 residues. The germline CDR1 and CDR2 sequences are SGHRS and YFSETQ. CDR3 residues: CASSFSGGSWTETQYF. The CDR3 coding sequence is TGCGCCAGCAGCTTCTCAGGGGGATCTTGGACGGAGACCCAGTACTTC.

Only a few counts were recorded for this clone. This chain connects TRBV7-2 to TRBJ1-3; D is undetermined. V was pared by 2 bases and J by 0 bases, with 8 bases between. CDR1 is SGHTA, CDR2 FQGNSA, per germline. The CDR3 spans 15 residues. The CDR3 coding sequence is TGTGCCAGCAGCTTATTTAGCATCTCTGGAAACACCATATATTTT. Its translation: CASSLFSISGNTIYF.

This sequence joins TRBV11-2 and TRBJ1-2, with 7 bases fitting TRBD1. V shed 1 base and J 3 bases; nucleotides not matched to a gene: 11. CDR1 is SGHAT, CDR2 FQNNGV, per germline. This CDR3 is 17 amino acids long. This CDR3 reads CASSLAPRQGRDYGYTF. The CDR3 nucleotides read TGTGCCAGCAGCTTAGCCCCAAGACAGGGTAGAGACTATGGCTACACCTTC.

This clone has just a few counts. The genes are TRBV4-1 and TRBJ2-1; 11 bases match TRBD2. Germline V gene lookup returns CDR1 MGHRA and CDR2 YSYEKL. V shed 4 bases, J shed 7 bases, and the junction held 6 bases outside the gene matches. This CDR3 is 15 amino acids long. The CDR3: CASSRTSGGGNEQFF. For the CDR3, the DNA is TGCGCCAGCAGCCGAACTAGCGGGGGTGGGAATGAGCAGTTCTTC.

The V call is TRBV30, the J call TRBJ2-3; D remains unclear. Between the trimmed V and J ends, which lost 4 bases and 1 base, there was a span of 6 bases. CDR1 is GTSNPN, CDR2 SVGIG, per germline (reference sequence). The CDR3 loop spans 12 amino acids. CDR3 bases: TGTGCCTGGAACACAGGCACAGATACGCAGTATTTT. Translating gives CAWNTGTDTQYF. Drawing the rest from reference TRBV30 and TRBJ2-3, the complete variable domain is SQTIHQWPATLVQPVGSPLSLECTVEGTSNPNLYWYRQAAGRGLQLLFYSVGIGQISSEVPQNLSASRPQDRQFILSSKKLLLSDSGFYLCAWNTGTDTQYFGPGTRLTVL.

This clone has just a few counts. The V call is TRBV25-1, the J call TRBJ2-7; D is possibly TRBD1 (6 bases). With 5 bases removed from V and 3 bases from J, the gap between germline ends came to 11 bases. This CDR3 is built from 13 residues. Germline CDR1 and CDR2: MGHDK and SYGVNS. CDR3 bases: TGTGCCAGCAGTTATGGGACATTCTACGAGCAGTACTTC. Residues: CASSYGTFYEQYF.

This clone occurred a few times. This chain links TRBV10-3 with TRBJ1-5; a weak D match, TRBD1 (6 bases). Looked up from germline, CDR1 is ENHRY and CDR2 is SYGVKD. Trimming took off 8 bases at V and 2 bases at J, with 13 bases between the two ends. The length of the CDR3 is 14 residues. The CDR3 is CAIGGGAGNQPQHF. CDR3 nucleotide sequence: TGTGCCATCGGAGGGGGGGCCGGCAATCAGCCCCAGCATTTT.

This clone was seen more than once but under ten times. This rearrangement joins TRBV2 to TRBJ1-1, with TRBD1 matching over 7 bases. J was trimmed by 1 base and V by 6 bases; bases with no gene match: 5. The CDR3 has 14 amino acids. CDR1 SNHLY and CDR2 FYNNEI come from the germline V gene. CDR3 coding DNA: TGTGCCAGCAGCGGGACAGTTACGAACACTGAAGCTTTCTTT. It specifies CASSGTVTNTEAFF.

This clone was seen more than once but under ten times. This sequence joins TRBV29-1 and TRBJ2-7; 9 nucleotides match TRBD2. J lost 2 bases, V lost 7 bases, and 6 bases had no gene match. This CDR3 is 13 amino acids long. Per germline, CDR1 SQVTM and CDR2 ANQGSEA. The CDR3 loop is CSGVAGEAYEQYF. CDR3 coding DNA: TGCAGCGGTGTAGCGGGAGAGGCCTACGAGCAGTACTTC.

The chain carries TRBV5-1 and TRBJ2-7; unclear D gene. The CDR3 is 14 amino acids. V lost 0 bases, J lost 2 bases, and 9 bases lay in between. Germline CDR1 SGHRS, CDR2 YFSETQ. CDR3 sequence (DNA): TGCGCCAGCAGCTTGGTCGCCGCTACCTACGAGCAGTACTTC. Translated: CASSLVAATYEQYF.

The gene calls are TRBV4-3 and TRBJ1-5; D is undetermined. The CDR3 sequence is 14 residues long. Trimming left V 1 base short and J 0 bases short, with 4 bases between. Per the germline V gene, CDR1 is LGHNA and CDR2 is YSLEER. CDR3 protein: CASSQVYSNQPQHF. The CDR3 DNA reads TGCGCCAGCAGCCAAGTTTATAGCAATCAGCCCCAGCATTTT.

The chain is built from TRBV7-9 and TRBJ2-1; the match to TRBD2 covers 8 bases. Germline trimming cut 3 bases from V and 0 bases from J; bases unmatched to any gene: 4. The CDR3 loop spans 16 amino acids. From germline, CDR1 is SEHNR and CDR2 FQNEAQ (reference sequence). The CDR3 is CASSLGAGASYNEQFF. The CDR3 DNA reads as TGTGCCAGCAGCTTGGGAGCGGGAGCCTCCTACAATGAGCAGTTCTTC.

This clone occurred many times. The chain uses TRBV6-4 and TRBJ2-2; 10 positions match TRBD1. The V segment lost 5 bases and the J segment 3 bases; nucleotides outside the gene matches: 3. The CDR3 totals 15 residues. The V gene's germline CDR1 is MRHNA and CDR2 SNTAGT. The CDR3 here is CASSPGTGDTGELFF. CDR3 in DNA: TGTGCCAGCAGTCCCGGGACAGGGGACACCGGGGAGCTGTTTTTT.

V usage is TRBV28 and J usage is TRBJ1-5; D is undetermined. The CDR3 extends over 15 amino acids. Trimming left V 3 bases short and J 3 bases short, with 12 bases between. From germline, CDR1 is MDHEN and CDR2 SYDVKM. CDR3 protein: CASSLRAGSNQPQHF. CDR3 nucleotides: TGTGCCAGCAGTTTGCGCGCGGGGTCCAATCAGCCCCAGCATTTT. The entire variable domain, with the rest obtained from reference TRBV28 and TRBJ1-5, is as follows: DVKVTQSSRYLVKRTGEKVFLECVQDMDHENMFWYRQDPGLGLRLIYFSYDVKMKEKGDIPEGYSVSREKKERFSLILESASTNQTSMYLCASSLRAGSNQPQHFGDGTRLSIL.

This clone was seen a few times. The V gene is TRBV29-1, the J gene TRBJ2-7; the match to TRBD1 covers 8 bases. V was clipped by 5 bases and J by 6 bases; unmatched bases: 9. Germline CDR1 reads SQVTM; CDR2 reads ANQGSEA. There are 13 residues in the CDR3. The CDR3 is CSVSTTTGGEQYF. CDR3 bases: TGCAGCGTTTCCACTACCACAGGGGGCGAGCAGTACTTC.